Listed here are 16 T cell receptor beta chains from one sample, sequenced in a study of shared clonotypes between healthy human individuals. Assay used: immunoSEQ multiplex PCR; TCRdb lists only in-frame clones, some missing. Of some 2.1 million clones in the sample, 85% to 95% were seen once. Sample: naive CD4+ T cells sorted from blood. Specified subset: CD45RA+ positively selected. Receptors were obtained from a man aged 18 to 35 in good health.

This clone was counted a few times. The V call is TRBV11-1, the J call TRBJ2-5, with 9 bases lining up with TRBD1. The J call could be wrong; TRBJ2-7 is a better fit for the DNA end. CDR3 size: 14 residues. The V gene's germline CDR1 is SGHAT and CDR2 FQDESV (reference sequence). The CDR3 DNA sequence: TGTGCCAGCAGTCGGGACAGGGCTAACTACGAGCAGTACTTC. Its translation is CASSRDRANYEQYF.

The gene calls are TRBV2 and TRBJ2-1; D not certain. In germline, CDR1 is SNHLY, CDR2 FYNNEI. This CDR3 is 13 amino acids long. V lost 2 bases and J 9 bases, leaving 11 bases between the germline ends. The CDR3 loop is CASSELVGGEQFF. As DNA, the CDR3 is TGTGCCAGCAGTGAATTAGTCGGCGGTGAGCAGTTCTTC.

J is TRBJ2-5 and V is TRBV10-3; weak D call: TRBD2 (5 bases). V lost 4 bases and J 5 bases, leaving 11 bases between the germline ends. CDR3 length equals 13 residues. Germline V lookup: CDR1 ENHRY, CDR2 SYGVKD. CDR3 sequence reads: CAISAYGGETQYF. DNA for the CDR3: TGTGCCATCAGTGCTTACGGCGGGGAGACCCAGTACTTC.

V and J are TRBV4-2 and TRBJ1-4; TRBD1 agrees at 10 bases. Looked up from germline, CDR1 is LGHNA and CDR2 is YNFKEQ. V was clipped by 6 bases and J by 8 bases; unmatched bases: 9. The CDR3 sequence is 15 residues long. The CDR3 loop reads CASRKGTGEVEKLFF. DNA for the CDR3: TGTGCCAGCAGAAAAGGGACAGGGGAGGTGGAAAAACTGTTTTTT.

The J gene is TRBJ2-3, the V gene TRBV7-2, with 7 nucleotides matching TRBD2. The V gene's germline CDR1 is SGHTA and CDR2 FQGNSA. Trimming took 5 bases from V and 1 from J; bases not matched to a gene: 9. This CDR3 comprises 16 residues. CDR3 in amino acids: CASSVGRARGTDTQYF. The CDR3 coding sequence is TGTGCCAGCAGCGTAGGGAGGGCCAGGGGCACAGATACGCAGTATTTT. Complete variable domain (other parts from reference TRBV7-2 and TRBJ2-3): GAGVSQSPSNKVTEKGKDVELRCDPISGHTALYWYRQSLGQGLEFLIYFQGNSAPDKSGLPSDRFSAERTGGSVSTLTIQRTQQEDSAVYLCASSVGRARGTDTQYFGPGTRLTVL.

The V gene is TRBV6-5, the J gene TRBJ2-6, with D possibly TRBD1 on 6 matching bases. Trimming pared 2 bases from V and 4 bases from J, leaving 12 bases between. The CDR3 is 16 residues long. CDR1 is MNHEY, CDR2 SVGAGI, per germline. The CDR3: CASSYLGATGANVLTF. CDR3 sequence (DNA): TGTGCCAGCAGTTACCTGGGGGCAACCGGGGCCAACGTCCTGACTTTC.

Remarks on this clone: Other DNA variants within this sample encode the same CDR3. The chain recombines TRBV5-1 with TRBJ2-5; 11 bases are a match to TRBD2. Trimming removed 0 bases from V and 2 bases from J; junction bases left unmatched: 3. This CDR3 contains 16 residues. Germline CDR1 SGHRS, CDR2 YFSETQ. This CDR3 is CASSLGLAGGQETQYF. The DNA of the CDR3 is TGCGCCAGCAGCTTGGGATTAGCGGGAGGGCAAGAGACCCAGTACTTC.

The chain uses TRBV30 and TRBJ2-1; 8 bases are a match to TRBD1. Germline V gene data show CDR1 as GTSNPN and CDR2 as SVGIG (reference sequence). The CDR3 length is 14 residues. CDR3: CASLVDREPNEQFF. The DNA for the CDR3 is TGTGCTTCCCTGGTGGACAGGGAGCCCAATGAGCAGTTCTTC.

This chain uses TRBV7-2 with TRBJ1-1; D is undetermined. Per germline, CDR1 SGHTA and CDR2 FQGNSA. V lost 2 bases and J lost 1, with 5 bases in between. There are 13 residues in the CDR3. The CDR3 DNA is TGTGCCAGCAGCTTATCAGAGAACACTGAAGCTTTCTTT. Translation: CASSLSENTEAFF.

The J gene is TRBJ2-1, the V gene TRBV11-2; a weak D match, TRBD2 (6 bases). Between the trimmed V and J ends, which lost 5 bases and 4 bases, there was a span of 12 bases. The germline gives CDR1 SGHAT, CDR2 FQNNGV. The CDR3 is 14 amino acids. In DNA, the CDR3 is TGTGCCAGCAGCCTGGACTACTTATACAATGAGCAGTTCTTC. This codes for CASSLDYLYNEQFF.

The chain has TRBV27 and TRBJ1-6, with D tentatively TRBD1 (5 bases). The CDR3 consists of 15 residues. V was clipped by 2 bases and J by 7 bases, with 12 bases between them. Germline V gene sequence: CDR1 MNHEY, CDR2 SMNVEV (reference sequence). CDR3 in amino acids: CASSLGGLPNSPLHF. CDR3 coding DNA: TGTGCCAGCAGTTTAGGGGGACTCCCGAATTCACCCCTCCACTTT.

The chain links TRBV7-2 to TRBJ2-7; the D gene is possibly TRBD1 (6 bases). Trimming took off 11 bases at V and 6 bases at J, with 20 bases between the two ends. Germline V gene sequence: CDR1 SGHTA, CDR2 FQGNSA. The CDR3 totals 13 residues. The CDR3 sequence: CASGRGSTLEQYF. DNA for the CDR3: TGTGCCTCAGGAAGGGGGTCCACCCTCGAGCAGTACTTC. The full variable domain, rest sourced from reference TRBV7-2 and TRBJ2-7, is GAGVSQSPSNKVTEKGKDVELRCDPISGHTALYWYRQSLGQGLEFLIYFQGNSAPDKSGLPSDRFSAERTGGSVSTLTIQRTQQEDSAVYLCASGRGSTLEQYFGPGTRLTVT.

The rearrangement uses TRBV2 and TRBJ1-3; D call uncertain. The CDR3 loop spans 16 amino acids. Trimming removed 1 base from V and 0 bases from J, with 10 bases in between. Germline lookup yields CDR1 SNHLY and CDR2 FYNNEI. This chain's CDR3 is CASSEDRIGSGNTIYF. DNA for the CDR3: TGTGCCAGCAGTGAAGACCGGATTGGCTCTGGAAACACCATATATTTT.

This chain connects TRBV11-2 to TRBJ2-7; unclear D gene. Trimming shortened V by 1 base and J by 3 bases, and 4 bases separated the two germline ends. CDR3 length equals 12 residues. The germline gives CDR1 SGHAT, CDR2 FQNNGV. The CDR3 coding sequence is TGTGCCAGCAGCTTAGGGATCTACGAGCAGTACTTC. Its protein is CASSLGIYEQYF.

The gene calls are TRBV5-1 and TRBJ2-7; D perhaps matches TRBD2 (6 bases). Trimming shortened V by 0 bases and J by 9 bases, and 10 bases separated the two germline ends. The CDR3 consists of 12 residues. From germline, CDR1 is SGHRS and CDR2 YFSETQ. CDR3 in DNA: TGCGCCAGCAGCTTGGAATGGGGGGTGCAGTACTTC. Translation gives CASSLEWGVQYF.

The gene calls are TRBV28 and TRBJ2-2; D is unclear. V dropped 8 bases and J dropped 5 bases, with 12 bases sitting between them. Germline V gene sequence: CDR1 MDHEN, CDR2 SYDVKM. This CDR3 is 13 amino acids long. The CDR3 protein is CASVRPGTGELFF. The CDR3 DNA sequence: TGTGCCAGCGTACGGCCCGGGACCGGGGAGCTGTTTTTT.